The present entry profiles one T cell receptor (beta chain) with its context. This CDR3 contains 15 residues. Germline V gene data show CDR1 as SEHNR and CDR2 as FQNEAQ (reference sequence). The data originate from a study of monozygotic twins with inflammatory bowel disease. TCRdb reprocessed the 5' RACE reads; each CDR3 protein has one entry and no DNA is given. Its table records around 150,000 distinct CDR3 sequences. Blood was drawn at around 2.5 ml per donor. The sequencing sample was made of blood. The V call is TRBV7-9, the J call TRBJ2-1; TCRdb proposes TRBD1, but this gene call is untestable without DNA. This sequence originates from a human donor with ulcerative colitis or Crohn's disease, or a healthy co-twin of an affected twin (not recorded which). This CDR3 is CASSFSVQGAGEQFF.